This record looks at one T cell receptor beta chain sequence and its context. Its antigen is unidentified. The sample comes from a study of T cell responses to AZD1222 COVID-19 vaccine. Some clones are missing from TCRdb's copy, which holds only in-frame ones; the method was immunoSEQ multiplex PCR. The table records 90,000 to 95,000 clones, about 88% of them present only once. Broader study findings: None of the repertoires were sampled until the peak T cell response had passed. Spike-specific TCR repertoires showed rising breadth and depth after two AZD1222 doses.

V was pared by 7 bases and J by 9 bases, with 7 bases between. CDR1 and CDR2 from the germline V gene are MNHEY and SMNVEV (reference sequence). CDR3 size: 11 residues. This receptor was obtained from an adult in good health. The chain uses TRBV27 and TRBJ1-6; D ambiguous. Sequenced material: peripheral blood, taken on day 0 of AZD1222 vaccination. This chain's CDR3 is CASISGSPLHF. CDR3 DNA sequence: TGTGCCAGCATTAGCGGTTCACCCCTCCACTTT.